The subject of this entry is one TCR beta chain. The CDR3 sequence is 15 residues long. Germline CDR1 and CDR2: SGDLS and YYNGEE. This sample stems from a study of monozygotic twins with inflammatory bowel disease. TCRdb processed the 5' RACE reads again and assigns one entry to each CDR3 protein, with no DNA. The repertoire shows 300,000 to 400,000 distinct CDR3 sequences; the top ten hold around 2%. The sequenced sample consisted of blood. This clonotype originated in a human donor with ulcerative colitis or Crohn's disease, or a healthy co-twin of an affected twin (not recorded which). The gene calls are TRBV9 and TRBJ2-2; TCRdb gives TRBD2 as the D gene, but with no DNA this cannot be confirmed. CDR3: CASSSGLRNTGELFF.